Sequencing of this T cell receptor beta chain was carried out in a study of shared clonotypes between healthy human individuals. General observations from the study: For sorted subsets, rarefaction showed incomplete sequencing despite large depth. In general, naive subsets displayed greater estimated richness than memory subsets did. It was anticipated that sequencing depth would influence how many clonotypes donors shared.

A remark on this clone: Its matching antigen is unknown.

CDR3 length: 15 residues. Germline loops: CDR1 SEHNR, CDR2 FQNEAQ (reference sequence). V was pared by 8 bases and J by 6 bases, with 7 bases of the junction left unmatched. The run depth of the assay was deep. Using immunoSEQ multiplex PCR, the repertoire was profiled, and TCRdb retains in-frame clones only, with some absent. The sample has 500,000 to 550,000 clones, 95% to 97% seen once; the top ten hold under 0.065%. The rearrangement links TRBV7-9 to TRBJ2-2; 12 bases are a match to TRBD2. Specimen: naive CD4+ T cells sorted from blood. Subset noted: CD45RA+ positively selected. This clonotype was sampled from a woman younger than 45 in good health. In nucleotides, the CDR3 is TGTGCCAGCCCTAGCGGGAGGGCCGACCCCGGGGAGCTGTTTTTT. It yields the protein CASPSGRADPGELFF.